Listed here are 15 T cell receptor beta chains from one sample, sequenced in a study of blood T cell repertoires in COVID-19. Here immunoSEQ multiplex PCR was the method, and the copy in TCRdb shows in-frame clones only, minus some. The table has roughly 50,000 clones, around 85% seen once. The sequencing input was peripheral blood. These receptor sequences come from a man between 60 and 75 years old with acute or convalescent COVID-19.

This clone appeared a single time. The gene calls are TRBV28 and TRBJ2-1; D might be TRBD1 (5 bases). Germline values: CDR1 MDHEN, CDR2 SYDVKM. The CDR3 is 15 residues long. Trimming stripped 2 bases from V and 0 bases from J, with 8 bases between. DNA for the CDR3: TGTGCCAGCAGTTTAGCAGGGTCCTCCTACAATGAGCAGTTCTTC. Translating it yields CASSLAGSSYNEQFF. Filled out from reference TRBV28 and TRBJ2-1, the complete variable domain reads DVKVTQSSRYLVKRTGEKVFLECVQDMDHENMFWYRQDPGLGLRLIYFSYDVKMKEKGDIPEGYSVSREKKERFSLILESASTNQTSMYLCASSLAGSSYNEQFFGPGTRLTVL.

This chain links TRBV5-1 with TRBJ2-1; TRBD1 agrees at 7 bases. The germline V gene has CDR1 SGHRS and CDR2 YFSETQ. V lost 3 bases, J lost 9 bases, and 12 bases stayed unmatched. This CDR3 region has 15 residues. CDR3: CASSSRAGGGGEQFF. The CDR3, as DNA: TGCGCCAGCAGCTCCCGTGCAGGGGGTGGAGGTGAGCAGTTCTTC. The variable domain in full, completed from reference TRBV5-1 and TRBJ2-1, reads KAGVTQTPRYLIKTRGQQVTLSCSPISGHRSVSWYQQTPGQGLQFLFEYFSETQRNKGNFPGRFSGRQFSNSRSEMNVSTLELGDSALYLCASSSRAGGGGEQFFGPGTRLTVL.

This clone was recorded only once. The J gene is TRBJ2-7, the V gene TRBV12-3 or TRBV12-4, with a weak D call TRBD1 (6 bases). The ends were cut back, 5 bases at V and 3 bases at J, with 11 bases in the middle. The CDR3 loop spans 13 amino acids. CDR3 sequence: CASSDSQGYEQYF. CDR3 in DNA: TGTGCCAGCAGTGATTCACAGGGCTACGAGCAGTACTTC.

This chain's CDR3 is CASSVAYSSYEQYF. The CDR3 coding sequence is TGTGCCAGCAGCGTAGCGTACAGCTCCTACGAGCAGTACTTC. The chain joins TRBV9 to TRBJ2-7, with unresolved D. CDR1 is SGDLS and CDR2 is YYNGEE in the germline V gene. The CDR3 consists of 14 residues. Trimming left V 0 bases short and J 0 bases short, with 7 bases between.

The chain carries TRBV19 and TRBJ2-2; 10 nucleotides align to TRBD2. J gave up 5 bases and V 3 bases, and 18 bases lay outside the gene matches. Germline V gene lookup returns CDR1 LNHDA and CDR2 SQIVND (reference sequence). The CDR3 has 20 amino acids. CDR3 DNA sequence: TGTGCCAGTAGTATCTTGTGGCTAGCGGGAGTTCTCGGGGGGACCGGGGAGCTGTTTTTT. It yields the protein CASSILWLAGVLGGTGELFF. The variable domain in full, with the rest retrieved from reference TRBV19 and TRBJ2-2, is DGGITQSPKYLFRKEGQNVTLSCEQNLNHDAMYWYRQDPGQGLRLIYYSQIVNDFQKGDIAEGYSVSREKKESFPLTVTSAQKNPTAFYLCASSILWLAGVLGGTGELFFGEGSRLTVL.

The V call is TRBV5-1, the J call TRBJ1-1; TRBD1 agrees at 8 bases. This CDR3 is 12 amino acids long. V lost 4 bases to trimming and J lost 8 bases; unmatched junction nucleotides: 4. Germline CDR1 reads SGHRS; CDR2 reads YFSETQ. CDR3 sequence: CASSPGQGEAFF. In nucleotides, the CDR3 is TGCGCCAGCAGCCCTGGACAGGGAGAAGCTTTCTTT.

V gene TRBV24-1 combines with J gene TRBJ2-2; perhaps TRBD2 as D (6 bases). V was trimmed by 4 bases and J by 5 bases, leaving 19 bases between them. Germline CDR1 and CDR2: KGHDR and SFDVKD. The CDR3 has 17 amino acids. The CDR3, as DNA: TGTGCCACCAGTGACCCGGCCGGAGGGATAAGGACCGGGGAGCTGTTTTTT. Translating gives CATSDPAGGIRTGELFF.

This clone was counted between two and nine times. The chain uses TRBV5-1 and TRBJ2-1; no clear D. Trimming pared 1 base from V and 9 bases from J, leaving 5 bases between. CDR1 SGHRS and CDR2 YFSETQ come from the germline V gene. The CDR3 has 11 amino acids. CDR3 loop: CASSLRGEQFF. The DNA for the CDR3 is TGCGCCAGCAGCTTGCGAGGTGAGCAGTTCTTC. The whole variable domain, remainder taken from reference TRBV5-1 and TRBJ2-1, is KAGVTQTPRYLIKTRGQQVTLSCSPISGHRSVSWYQQTPGQGLQFLFEYFSETQRNKGNFPGRFSGRQFSNSRSEMNVSTLELGDSALYLCASSLRGEQFFGPGTRLTVL.

The chain employs TRBV3-1 (or the pseudogene TRBV3-2) and TRBJ2-1, with 8 bases that match TRBD2. With V trimmed by 4 bases and J by 5 bases, 7 bases remained unmatched. Germline V gene sequence: CDR1 LGHDT, CDR2 YNNKEL (reference sequence). This CDR3 has 15 residues. The CDR3 spells CASSPGLGGNNEQFF. The CDR3 nucleotides read TGTGCCAGCAGCCCGGGACTAGGAGGAAACAATGAGCAGTTCTTC.

This chain uses TRBV5-4 with TRBJ2-7; 8 bases are shared with TRBD2. CDR3 size: 14 residues. V trimming: 8 bases; J trimming: 3 bases; junction bases outside the gene matches: 10. Germline V CDR1 and CDR2: SGHNT, YYREEE (reference sequence). CDR3 DNA: TGTGCCAGTACCCGGGGGGGACAAAGCTACGAGCAGTACTTC. Translating it yields CASTRGGQSYEQYF.

The chain is built from TRBV28 and TRBJ1-5; D is unclear. The CDR3 length is 13 residues. V dropped 5 bases and J dropped 4 bases, with 9 bases sitting between them. Per the germline V gene, CDR1 is MDHEN and CDR2 is SYDVKM. CDR3 loop: CASSVRRNQPQHF. The DNA of the CDR3 is TGTGCCAGCAGTGTACGCAGGAATCAGCCCCAGCATTTT. The variable domain in full, completed from reference TRBV28 and TRBJ1-5, reads DVKVTQSSRYLVKRTGEKVFLECVQDMDHENMFWYRQDPGLGLRLIYFSYDVKMKEKGDIPEGYSVSREKKERFSLILESASTNQTSMYLCASSVRRNQPQHFGDGTRLSIL.

The V gene is TRBV30, the J gene TRBJ1-2; 7 nucleotides match TRBD1. The CDR3 covers 13 residues. V was clipped by 2 bases and J by 0 bases; unmatched bases: 0. Germline CDR1 GTSNPN, CDR2 SVGIG (reference sequence). DNA for the CDR3: TGTGCCTGGAGTACAGGGGCTAACTATGGCTACACCTTC. Amino acids: CAWSTGANYGYTF.

The rearrangement uses TRBV2 and TRBJ1-6; 8 positions match TRBD1. The CDR3 consists of 17 residues. CDR1 is SNHLY and CDR2 is FYNNEI in the germline V gene. V lost 6 bases to trimming and J lost 7 bases; unmatched junction nucleotides: 14. The CDR3 nucleotides read TGTGCCAGCAGCCTTTCCCCGCAGGGGGCAGGGAATTCACCCCTCCACTTT. Translated, it gives CASSLSPQGAGNSPLHF.

The V call is TRBV27, the J call TRBJ1-5; D possibly corresponds to TRBD1 (5 bases). The germline gives CDR1 MNHEY, CDR2 SMNVEV (reference sequence). CDR3 length: 13 amino acids. Trimming left V 10 bases short and J 6 bases short, with 16 bases between. Here the CDR3 reads CATLLSGGQPQHF. CDR3 bases: TGTGCCACCCTTCTGTCCGGGGGTCAGCCCCAGCATTTT.

V and J are TRBV9 and TRBJ1-6, with D uncertain. V was shortened by 0 bases and J by 8 bases, with 6 bases between the two germline ends. The CDR3 has 13 amino acids. Germline-derived CDR1 and CDR2 are SGDLS and YYNGEE. CDR3 amino acids: CASSVGAHSPLHF. The CDR3 region has the DNA TGTGCCAGCAGCGTAGGAGCCCATTCACCCCTCCACTTT.